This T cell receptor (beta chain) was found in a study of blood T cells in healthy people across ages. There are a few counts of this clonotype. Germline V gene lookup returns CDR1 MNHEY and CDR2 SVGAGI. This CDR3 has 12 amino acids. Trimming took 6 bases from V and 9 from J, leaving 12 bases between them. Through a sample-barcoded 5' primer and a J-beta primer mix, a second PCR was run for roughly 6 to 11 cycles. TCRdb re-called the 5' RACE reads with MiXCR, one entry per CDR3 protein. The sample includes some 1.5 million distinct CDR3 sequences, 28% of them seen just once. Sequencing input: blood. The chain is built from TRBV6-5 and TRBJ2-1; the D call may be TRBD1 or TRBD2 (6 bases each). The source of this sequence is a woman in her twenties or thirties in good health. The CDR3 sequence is CASRRGPTEQFF. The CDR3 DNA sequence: TGTGCCAGCAGACGGGGGCCGACTGAGCAGTTCTTC.